This T cell receptor (beta chain) was found in a study of tumour-infiltrating T cells in Burkitt lymphoma. For the study at large: Productive clonality predicted overall and progression-free survival.

Clones were read by immunoSEQ multiplex PCR, and TCRdb kept only the in-frame ones, dropping some. Of 11,000 to 15,000 clones listed, around 80% are singletons. Germline assignment: CDR1 SGHRS and CDR2 YFSETQ. CDR3 length equals 19 residues. V gave up 0 bases and J gave up 0 bases; unmatched junction bases: 11. The origin of this receptor is a human donor with diffuse large B-cell lymphoma. The chain has TRBV5-1 and TRBJ2-3, with 9 nucleotides matching TRBD2. Sequenced input: tumor tissue. CDR3 loop: CASSLGSGRPRSSTDTQYF. The CDR3 DNA reads as TGCGCCAGCAGCTTGGGAAGCGGGAGGCCCAGATCTAGCACAGATACGCAGTATTTT.